Listed below are T cell receptor beta chains from one sample, sequenced in a study of OX40 agonist ivuxolimab in advanced cancers. Only in-frame clones appear in the TCRdb table, and some are missing; sequencing was by immunoSEQ multiplex PCR. The table has some 86,000 clones, around 90% seen once; the top ten hold more than 5.5%. Sequenced here: CD4+ or CD8+ T cells sorted from blood, sampled in a trial of the OX40 agonist ivuxolimab. These receptors originate from an adult with an advanced solid tumor such as melanoma, head and neck, liver or kidney cancer. The CDR3 runs from the conserved cysteine through the conserved F or W.

V	J	CDR3
TRBV7-6	TRBJ2-3	CASTRSVYTDTQYF
TRBV18	TRBJ2-1	CASSPTHNEQFF
TRBV9	TRBJ2-3	CASSPASAGRDETDTQYF
TRBV5-1	TRBJ1-3	CASSLAGLSSGNTIYF
TRBV9	TRBJ1-1	CASSEGHPMNTEAFF
TRBV5-1	TRBJ2-4	CASSGAAKNIQYF
TRBV28	TRBJ1-4	CASSLQGSLEKLFF
TRBV7-8	TRBJ1-1	CASSLVTSGEAFF
TRBV6-6	TRBJ2-5	CASSWDNQETQYF
TRBV5-1	TRBJ1-1	CASSLGQQSHGGPGTEAFF
TRBV5-4	TRBJ2-6	CASSLAGYSSGANVLTF
TRBV5-6	TRBJ2-3	CASRRSGTGTQYF
TRBV2	TRBJ2-3	CASNNIGTGGGCF
TRBV5-5	TRBJ2-3	CASSFDGKSTDTQYF
TRBV28	TRBJ2-2	CASSFRGELFF
TRBV19	TRBJ2-3	CASSTSTSGRTDTQYF
TRBV29-1	TRBJ2-2	CSVYSGPGELFF
TRBV28	TRBJ1-6	CASRGPNNSPLHF
TRBV11-2	TRBJ2-7	CASSHRLGSYEQYF
TRBV28	TRBJ1-2	CASSLFTGQGAGGYTF
TRBV7-8	-	CASSFLHEQYF
TRBV11-2	TRBJ1-3	CASSSITGASGNTIYF
TRBV11-2	TRBJ2-1	CASSPGLSSYNEQFF
TRBV6-5	TRBJ1-5	CASNGGANQPQHF
TRBV4-1	TRBJ2-7	CASSHITGRQYF
TRBV4-1	TRBJ2-5	CASSQGEAGTQYF
TRBV27	TRBJ1-1	CASSLTGSVNTEAFF
TRBV30	TRBJ1-1	CAWSWQNTEAFF
TRBV28	TRBJ2-7	CASQLRVAVRYEQYF
TRBV30	TRBJ2-3	CAWASGRGTDTQYF
TRBV7-8	TRBJ2-7	CASSPLDLGRNRNEQYF